Detailed here is one TCR beta chain. The sample comes from a study of T cell responses to AZD1222 COVID-19 vaccine. Sequencing was performed with immunoSEQ multiplex PCR; in TCRdb, only in-frame clones are kept and a portion is missing. Altogether fewer than 130,000 clones are present, under 95% being singletons, with the ten largest covering around 7.8%. Germline assignment: CDR1 MGHRA and CDR2 YSYEKL. V was pared by 2 bases and J by 2 bases, with 14 bases between. CDR3 length: 16 amino acids. This clonotype was sampled from an adult in good health. The sequenced sample was peripheral blood, obtained on day 0 of AZD1222 vaccination. The chain recombines TRBV4-1 with TRBJ2-3; D may match TRBD1 or TRBD2 (5 bases each). CDR3 in amino acids: CASSQQLGTPTDTQYF. CDR3 bases: TGCGCCAGCAGCCAACAGCTCGGGACGCCCACAGATACGCAGTATTTT.